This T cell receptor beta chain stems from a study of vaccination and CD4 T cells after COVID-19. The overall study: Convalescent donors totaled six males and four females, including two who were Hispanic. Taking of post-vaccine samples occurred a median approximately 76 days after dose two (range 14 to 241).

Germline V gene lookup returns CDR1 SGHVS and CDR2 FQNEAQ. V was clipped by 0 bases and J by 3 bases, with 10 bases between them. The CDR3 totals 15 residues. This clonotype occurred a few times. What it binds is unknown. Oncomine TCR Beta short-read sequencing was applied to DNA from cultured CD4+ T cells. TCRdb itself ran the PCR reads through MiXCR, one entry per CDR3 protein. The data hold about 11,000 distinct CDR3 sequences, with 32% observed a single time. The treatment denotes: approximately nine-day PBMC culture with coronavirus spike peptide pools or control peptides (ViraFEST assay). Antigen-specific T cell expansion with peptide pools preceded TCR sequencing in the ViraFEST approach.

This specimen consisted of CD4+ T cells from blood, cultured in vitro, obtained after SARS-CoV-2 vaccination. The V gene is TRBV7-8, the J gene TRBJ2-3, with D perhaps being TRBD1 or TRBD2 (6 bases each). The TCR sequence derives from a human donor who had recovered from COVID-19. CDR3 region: CASSLAQGRTDTQYF. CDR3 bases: TGTGCCAGCAGCTTAGCGCAGGGGAGGACAGATACGCAGTATTTT.